The clone carrying this TCR beta chain was detected a few times. These data are taken from a study of Graves' ophthalmopathy and Graves' hyperthyroidism. In this cohort's terms, stable hyperthyroidism meant no ophthalmopathy by 18 months of follow-up. Hyperthyroidism in these 18- to 65-year-old patients was newly diagnosed, lasting under 2 months. Other autoimmune diseases, uncontrolled infections, pregnancy or lactation excluded patients from enrollment. The source of the PBMCs was 8 to 10 ml of fresh peripheral blood. Amplification from RNA transcripts yielded the TCR beta CDR3 regions. The library came from an HTBI-primed first-round RT-PCR and a second-round multiplex PCR. A single record per CDR3 protein comes from TCRdb applying MiXCR to the multiplex PCR reads. The sample has under 800,000 distinct CDR3 sequences; 20% to 25% are singletons. Germline CDR1 and CDR2: SGHRS and YFSETQ. The CDR3 covers 13 residues. With 3 bases removed from V and 6 bases from J, the gap between germline ends came to 9 bases.

Sequenced sample: peripheral blood. The chain combines TRBV5-1 with TRBJ2-2; D gene ambiguous. The receptor's source is a woman younger than 35 with stable Graves' hyperthyroidism. Some clones in this sample may be carry-over from other donors' samples. The CDR3 loop is CASSSPPAGELFF. CDR3 DNA: TGCGCCAGCAGCTCCCCGCCAGCCGGGGAGCTGTTTTTT.